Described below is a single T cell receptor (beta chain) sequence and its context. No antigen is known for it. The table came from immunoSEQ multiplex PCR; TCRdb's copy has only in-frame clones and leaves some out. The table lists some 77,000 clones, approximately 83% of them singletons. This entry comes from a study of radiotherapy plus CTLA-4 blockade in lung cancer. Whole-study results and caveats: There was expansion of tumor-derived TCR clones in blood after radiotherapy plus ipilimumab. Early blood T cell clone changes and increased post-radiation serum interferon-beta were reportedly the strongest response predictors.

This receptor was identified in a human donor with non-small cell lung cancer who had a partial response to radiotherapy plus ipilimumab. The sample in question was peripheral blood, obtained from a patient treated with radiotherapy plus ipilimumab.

CDR3 protein: CASSRDNQETQYF. CDR3 bases: TGTGCCAGCAGTCGGGACAACCAAGAGACCCAGTACTTC. This sequence joins TRBV11-3 and TRBJ2-5; a possible D gene is TRBD1 (6 bases). The germline V gene encodes CDR1 SGHNT and CDR2 YENEEA. V was trimmed by 6 bases and J by 0 bases, leaving 8 bases between them. The CDR3 extends over 13 amino acids.